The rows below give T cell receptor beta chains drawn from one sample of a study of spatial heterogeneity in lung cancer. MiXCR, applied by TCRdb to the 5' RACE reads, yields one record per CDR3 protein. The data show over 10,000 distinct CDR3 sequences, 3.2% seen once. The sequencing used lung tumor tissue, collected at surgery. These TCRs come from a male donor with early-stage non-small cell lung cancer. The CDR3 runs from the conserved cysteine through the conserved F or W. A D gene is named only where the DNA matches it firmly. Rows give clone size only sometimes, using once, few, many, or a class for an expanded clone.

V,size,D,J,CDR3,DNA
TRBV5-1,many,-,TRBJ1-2,CASSLASYGYTF,TGCGCCAGCAGCTTGGCCAGCTATGGCTACACCTTC
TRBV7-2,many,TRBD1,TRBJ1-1,CASSSPRGYRGSTEAFF,TGTGCCAGCAGCTCACCCCGAGGGTACAGGGGGAGCACTGAAGCTTTCTTT
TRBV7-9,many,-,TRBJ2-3,CASNPPITVGGGDTQYF,TGTGCCAGCAACCCCCCCATAACAGTAGGGGGGGGAGATACGCAGTATTTT
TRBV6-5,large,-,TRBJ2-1,CASSLSSYNEQFF,TGTGCCAGCAGCTTGAGCTCCTACAATGAGCAGTTCTTC
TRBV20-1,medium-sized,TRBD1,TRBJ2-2,CSASRDRGSIGELFF,TGCAGTGCTAGCCGGGACAGGGGTAGTATCGGGGAGCTGTTTTTT
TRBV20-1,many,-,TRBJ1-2,CSAPTDGTSGYTF,TGCAGTGCTCCCACGGACGGGACGTCCGGCTACACCTTC
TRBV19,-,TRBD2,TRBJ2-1,CATETVAAGGQGQFF,TGTGCCACCGAAACCGTGGCGGCGGGAGGGCAAGGGCAGTTCTTC
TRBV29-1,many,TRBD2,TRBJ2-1,CSAPPTSVWNEQFF,TGCAGCGCCCCCCCAACTAGCGTCTGGAATGAGCAGTTCTTC
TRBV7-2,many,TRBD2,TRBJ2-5,CASSLSGGLRGETQYF,TGTGCCAGCAGCTTGAGCGGGGGCCTAAGGGGAGAGACCCAGTACTTC
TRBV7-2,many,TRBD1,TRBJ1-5,CASSVTGGSNQPQHF,TGTGCCAGCAGCGTGACAGGGGGCAGTAATCAGCCCCAGCATTTT
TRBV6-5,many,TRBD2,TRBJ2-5,CASSPSGGPQETQYF,TGTGCCAGCAGCCCTAGCGGGGGGCCTCAAGAGACCCAGTACTTC
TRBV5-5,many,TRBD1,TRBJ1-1,CASSLKGTVNTEAFF,TGTGCCAGCAGCTTGAAGGGGACAGTGAACACTGAAGCTTTCTTT
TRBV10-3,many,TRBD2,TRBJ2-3,CAISRLAGDTDTQYF,TGTGCCATCAGCAGACTAGCGGGGGACACAGATACGCAGTATTTT
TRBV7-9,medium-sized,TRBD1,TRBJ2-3,CASSSPPGGRGTDTQYF,TGTGCCAGCAGCTCCCCCCCAGGGGGCAGAGGGACAGATACGCAGTATTTT
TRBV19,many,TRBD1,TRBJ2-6,CASSPGRTGVGANVLTF,TGTGCCAGTAGCCCCGGACGGACAGGCGTAGGGGCCAACGTCCTGACTTTC
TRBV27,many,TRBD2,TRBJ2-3,CASSSSSGRTDTQYF,TGTGCCAGCAGTTCCTCTAGCGGGCGCACAGATACGCAGTATTTT
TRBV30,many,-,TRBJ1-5,CAWSVTGNQPQHF,TGTGCCTGGAGTGTAACAGGGAATCAGCCCCAGCATTTT
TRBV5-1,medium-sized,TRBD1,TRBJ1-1,CASSWGQANTEAFF,TGCGCCAGCAGCTGGGGACAGGCGAACACTGAAGCTTTCTTT
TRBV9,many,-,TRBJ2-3,CASSVNHRGDTQYF,TGTGCCAGCAGCGTGAACCACAGAGGAGATACGCAGTATTTT
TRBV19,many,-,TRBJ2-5,CASSIQQVGTQYF,TGTGCCAGTAGTATACAACAGGTTGGGACCCAGTACTTC
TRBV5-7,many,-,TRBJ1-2,CASSLVVIGPVDYGYTF,TGTGCCAGCAGCTTGGTTGTTATCGGACCCGTGGACTATGGCTACACCTTC